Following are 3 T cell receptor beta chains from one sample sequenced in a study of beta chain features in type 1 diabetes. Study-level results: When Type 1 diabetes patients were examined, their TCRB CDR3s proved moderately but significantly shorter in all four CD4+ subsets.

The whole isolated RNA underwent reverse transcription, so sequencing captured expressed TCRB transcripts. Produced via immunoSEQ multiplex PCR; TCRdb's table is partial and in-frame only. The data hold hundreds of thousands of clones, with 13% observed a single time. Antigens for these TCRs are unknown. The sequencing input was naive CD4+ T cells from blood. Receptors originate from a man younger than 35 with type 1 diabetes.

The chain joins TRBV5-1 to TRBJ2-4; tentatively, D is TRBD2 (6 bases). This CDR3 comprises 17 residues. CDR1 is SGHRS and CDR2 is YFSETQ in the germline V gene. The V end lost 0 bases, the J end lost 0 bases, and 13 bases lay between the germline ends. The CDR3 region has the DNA TGCGCCAGCAGCTTGGCTCCGGGAGCGCTAGCCAAAAACATTCAGTACTTC. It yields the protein CASSLAPGALAKNIQYF.

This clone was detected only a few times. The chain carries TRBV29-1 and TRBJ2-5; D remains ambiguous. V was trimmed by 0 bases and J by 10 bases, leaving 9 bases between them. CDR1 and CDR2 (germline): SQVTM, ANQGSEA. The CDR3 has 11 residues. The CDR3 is CSVEDRALQYF. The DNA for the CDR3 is TGCAGCGTTGAAGACCGGGCCCTCCAGTACTTC.

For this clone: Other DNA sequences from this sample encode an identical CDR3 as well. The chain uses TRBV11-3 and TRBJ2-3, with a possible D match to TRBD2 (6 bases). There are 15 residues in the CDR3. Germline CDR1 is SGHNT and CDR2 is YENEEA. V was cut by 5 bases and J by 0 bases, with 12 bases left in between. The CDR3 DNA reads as TGTGCCAGCAGCCCCGGTGGGGGGAGCACAGATACGCAGTATTTT. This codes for CASSPGGGSTDTQYF.